One and the same sample provided the 10 T cell receptor beta chains below, sequenced in a study of T cells in Graves' hyperthyroidism and ophthalmopathy. The CDR3 regions of TCR beta were amplified from RNA transcripts. The primer set for the first-round RT-PCR of the TCR CDR3 was HTBI. From the multiplex PCR reads, TCRdb called clonotypes with MiXCR, one entry per CDR3 protein. Of about 640,000 distinct CDR3 sequences listed, roughly 20% are singletons. The specimen sequenced was blood. The source of these receptors is a man younger than 45 with Graves' ophthalmopathy.

This clonotype was detected ten times or more. This sequence joins TRBV6-1 and TRBJ2-7; D assignment may be TRBD1 or TRBD2 (5 bases each). With 5 bases removed from V and 3 bases from J, the gap between germline ends came to 14 bases. This CDR3 spans 14 amino acids. Germline V gives CDR1 MNHNS, CDR2 SASEGT. The CDR3 bases are TGTGCCAGCAGTTCGCCGGGACCCCACTACGAGCAGTACTTC. Protein: CASSSPGPHYEQYF.

The CDR3 region is CASSHTRGRYTEAFF. CDR3 sequence (DNA): TGTGCCAGCAGTCATACAAGGGGGAGGTACACTGAAGCTTTCTTT. The rearrangement uses TRBV11-2 and TRBJ1-1; D might be TRBD1 (6 bases). This CDR3 is 15 amino acids long. With 6 bases removed from V and 3 bases from J, the gap between germline ends came to 17 bases. The germline V gene encodes CDR1 SGHAT and CDR2 FQNNGV.

This chain uses TRBV12-3 or TRBV12-4 with TRBJ2-3; TRBD2 aligns across 10 bases. This CDR3 region has 16 residues. V shed 3 bases, J shed 6 bases, and the junction held 9 bases outside the gene matches. The CDR3 sequence: CASSFPLAGLGDTQYF. The CDR3 region has the DNA TGTGCCAGCAGTTTTCCACTAGCGGGACTGGGGGATACGCAGTATTTT.

This clonotype was counted a few times. The V gene is TRBV27, the J gene TRBJ2-7; D tentatively reads TRBD1 or TRBD2 (5 bases each). Germline CDR1 and CDR2: MNHEY and SMNVEV (reference sequence). V lost 1 base and J 1 base, leaving 11 bases between the germline ends. The CDR3 loop spans 15 amino acids. The CDR3, as DNA: TGTGCCAGCAGTTTATTGGGACGCCTATCCTACGAGCAGTACTTC. Its translation is CASSLLGRLSYEQYF.

V is TRBV24-1 and J is TRBJ2-1, with a tentative D call TRBD1 (7 bases). Germline V gene sequence: CDR1 KGHDR, CDR2 SFDVKD. V lost 6 bases to trimming and J lost 10 bases, with 12 bases between them. This CDR3 is built from 12 residues. The CDR3 spells CATSPGGGEQFF. Written as DNA, the CDR3 is TGTGCCACCAGTCCAGGGGGAGGCGAGCAGTTCTTC.

The chain has TRBV20-1 and TRBJ2-5; D may be TRBD2 (6 bases). The CDR3 spans 15 residues. V was trimmed by 1 base and J by 5 bases, leaving 17 bases between them. Germline V gene sequence: CDR1 DFQATT, CDR2 SNEGSKA (reference sequence). CDR3 coding DNA: TGCAGTGCTAGAGGGGCCAAGTCACGGGAGGAGACCCAGTACTTC. It yields the protein CSARGAKSREETQYF.

The chain has TRBV6-5 and TRBJ2-7, with 15 nucleotides matching TRBD2. The J segment lost 0 bases and the V segment lost 0 bases, leaving 9 bases of the junction unmatched. The germline V gene encodes CDR1 MNHEY and CDR2 SVGAGI. The CDR3 extends over 20 amino acids. Written as DNA, the CDR3 is TGTGCCAGCAGTTACTCGGGACCGGGACTAGCGGGAGGTTACTCCTACGAGCAGTACTTC. It encodes CASSYSGPGLAGGYSYEQYF.

Many counts were recorded for this clonotype. The rearrangement uses TRBV20-1 and TRBJ1-6, with 9 bases that match TRBD1. After removal of 3 bases from V and 10 bases from J, the junction contained 16 bases not matched to a gene. The CDR3 runs to 17 residues. Germline V gene sequence: CDR1 DFQATT, CDR2 SNEGSKA (reference sequence). CDR3 in amino acids: CSARVGTGRHVRSPLHF. CDR3 nucleotide sequence: TGCAGTGCTAGGGTGGGGACAGGGCGACACGTTCGGTCACCCCTCCACTTT.

The table lists this clonotype with many counts. The CDR3 loop reads CASSPRGAGGVMHEQFF. CDR3 DNA: TGTGCCAGCAGTCCCCGTGGGGCGGGAGGGGTGATGCATGAGCAGTTCTTC. The genes are TRBV28 and TRBJ2-1; 9 bases match TRBD2. CDR3 length: 17 amino acids. The ends lost 5 bases at V and 8 bases at J; junction bases unmatched: 16. Germline CDR1 reads MDHEN; CDR2 reads SYDVKM.

The genes are TRBV28 and TRBJ2-7; 9 bases align to TRBD1. The CDR3 has 15 residues. V dropped 6 bases and J dropped 4; count of bases not matched to a gene: 10. The V gene's germline CDR1 is MDHEN and CDR2 SYDVKM. The DNA of the CDR3 is TGTGCCAGCAGGTCACCGGGACAGGGAAATTACGAGCAGTACTTC. This encodes CASRSPGQGNYEQYF.